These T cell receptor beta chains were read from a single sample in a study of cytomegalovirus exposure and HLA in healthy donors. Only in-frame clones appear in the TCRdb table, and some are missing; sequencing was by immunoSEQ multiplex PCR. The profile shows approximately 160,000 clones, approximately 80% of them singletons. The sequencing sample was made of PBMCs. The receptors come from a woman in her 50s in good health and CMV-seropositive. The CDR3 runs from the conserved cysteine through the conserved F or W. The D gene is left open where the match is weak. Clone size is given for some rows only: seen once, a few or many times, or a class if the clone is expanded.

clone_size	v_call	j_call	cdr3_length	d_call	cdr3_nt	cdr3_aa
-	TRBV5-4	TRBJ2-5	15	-	TGTGCCAGCAGCGACTCGGGCAGGGGCCAAGAGACCCAGTACTTC	CASSDSGRGQETQYF
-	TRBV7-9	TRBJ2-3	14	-	TGTGCCAGCGCCCTTGTAGCGGGCACAGATACGCAGTATTTT	CASALVAGTDTQYF
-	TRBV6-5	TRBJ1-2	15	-	TGTGCCAGCAGTTCTCCCGGACAGTATGACCTAGGCTACACCTTC	CASSSPGQYDLGYTF
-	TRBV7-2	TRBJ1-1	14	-	TGTGCCAGCAGCTTGACTCCGAAAACCGGAGAAGCTTTCTTT	CASSLTPKTGEAFF
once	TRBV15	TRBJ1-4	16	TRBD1	TGTGCCACCAGCAGGGGGACAGGACCAACTAATGAAAAACTGTTTTTT	CATSRGTGPTNEKLFF
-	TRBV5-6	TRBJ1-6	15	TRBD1	TGTGCCAGCAGCCGGGAGGGGGCGTCTCACTCACCCCTCCACTTT	CASSREGASHSPLHF
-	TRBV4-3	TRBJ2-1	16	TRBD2	TGCGCCAGCAGCCAAGATCGGGGGGCGGGAGGTAATGAGCAGTTCTTC	CASSQDRGAGGNEQFF
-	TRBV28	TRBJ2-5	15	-	TGTGCCAGCAGTAAACCGGGATCAAGATTCGACACCCAGTACTTC	CASSKPGSRFDTQYF
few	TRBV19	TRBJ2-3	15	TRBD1	TGTGCCAGCTCCCGGGACAGGGAGCCCACAGATACGCAGTATTTT	CASSRDREPTDTQYF
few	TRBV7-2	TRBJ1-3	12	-	TGTGCCAGCAGCTCCGGGTGGAACACCATATATTTT	CASSSGWNTIYF
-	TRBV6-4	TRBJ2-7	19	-	TGTGCCAGCAGTGGTAAAGGCGGCAGGGACTCGTCCTTTCCCTACGAGCAGTACTTC	CASSGKGGRDSSFPYEQYF
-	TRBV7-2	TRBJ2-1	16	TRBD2	TGTGCCAGCAGCCCTACTAGCGGGCACCCCTACAATGAGCAGTTCTTC	CASSPTSGHPYNEQFF
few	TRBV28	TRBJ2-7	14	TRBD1	TGTGCCAGCCTCGACAGGGGGAGATCCTACGAGCAGTACTTC	CASLDRGRSYEQYF
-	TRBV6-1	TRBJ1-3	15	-	TGTGCCAGCAGGGTTGACAGAGACTCTGGAAACACCATATATTTT	CASRVDRDSGNTIYF
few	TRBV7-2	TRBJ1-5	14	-	TGTGCCAGCAGCTTAGGGGTGCGGGGCTCGGCCCAGCATTTT	CASSLGVRGSAQHF
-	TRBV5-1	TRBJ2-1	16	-	TGCGCCAGCAGCTTGGACCCCGGGTCCCCCTACAATGAGCAGTTCTTC	CASSLDPGSPYNEQFF
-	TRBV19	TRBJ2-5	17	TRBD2	TGTGCCAGTAGTATTCCTACTAGCGGGGGGGCCTGGGAGACCCAGTACTTC	CASSIPTSGGAWETQYF
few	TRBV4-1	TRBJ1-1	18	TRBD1	TGCGCCAGCAGCCAAGGACAGGGGGCGCGATCCATGAACACTGAAGCTTTCTTT	CASSQGQGARSMNTEAFF
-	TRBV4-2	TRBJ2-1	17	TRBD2	TGTGCCAGCAGCCAAGAGGTGCTAGCGGGAGTTACGGGTGAGCAGTTCTTC	CASSQEVLAGVTGEQFF
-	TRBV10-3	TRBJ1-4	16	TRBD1	TGTGCCATCAGTGGGGTAGCGGGGACAGCTAATGAAAAACTGTTTTTT	CAISGVAGTANEKLFF
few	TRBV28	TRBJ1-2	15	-	TGTGCCAGCAGTTCATCGACAGGCCGGAACTATGGCTACACCTTC	CASSSSTGRNYGYTF
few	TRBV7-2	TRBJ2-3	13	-	TGTGCCAGCAGCTTAGGAACCGGGGATACGCAGTATTTT	CASSLGTGDTQYF
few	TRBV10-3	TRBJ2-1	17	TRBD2	TGTGCCTCCCAGGGCCCTAGTGGCGGGAGCTCCTACAATGAGCAGTTCTTC	CASQGPSGGSSYNEQFF
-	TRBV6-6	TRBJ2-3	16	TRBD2	TGTGCCAGCAGTTACGTCGCGGGAGGGGAGGTAGATACGCAGTATTTT	CASSYVAGGEVDTQYF
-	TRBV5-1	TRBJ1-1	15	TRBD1	TGCGCCAGCAGCTTCCAGGGGGATTTAGGGACTGAAGCTTTCTTT	CASSFQGDLGTEAFF
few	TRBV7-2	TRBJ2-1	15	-	TGTGCCAGCAGCTTAGCGGGACTGGGGAGTGGAAAGCAGTTCTTC	CASSLAGLGSGKQFF
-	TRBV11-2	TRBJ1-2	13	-	TGTGCCAGCAGCTTCGGACAGTCCGGCGGCTACACCTTC	CASSFGQSGGYTF
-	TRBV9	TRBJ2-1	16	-	TGTGCCAGCAGCGCATACGGGAGCCCCTCCTACAATGAGCAGTTCTTC	CASSAYGSPSYNEQFF
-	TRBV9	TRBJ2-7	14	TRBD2	TGTGCCAGCAGCGTCGGCGGGGGGGCCTACGAGCAGTACTTC	CASSVGGGAYEQYF
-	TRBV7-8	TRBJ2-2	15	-	TGTGCCAGCAGCTTATTGGAGCGTAGCACCGGGGAGCTGTTTTTT	CASSLLERSTGELFF
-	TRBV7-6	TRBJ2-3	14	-	TGTGCCAGCAGCTTGGGCGACCCCACAGATACGCAGTATTTT	CASSLGDPTDTQYF
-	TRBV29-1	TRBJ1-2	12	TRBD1	TGCAGCGCTACAGGGGGCGGCTATGGCTACACCTTC	CSATGGGYGYTF
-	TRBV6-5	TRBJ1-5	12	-	TGTGCCAGCAGTGAGAGGGATCAGCCCCAGCATTTT	CASSERDQPQHF
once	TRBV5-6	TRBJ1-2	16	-	TGTGCCAGCAGTCGGCCTTGGGTCGGGGGGCAGGGTGGCTACACCTTC	CASSRPWVGGQGGYTF
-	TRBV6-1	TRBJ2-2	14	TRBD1	TGTGCCAGCAAATCCAGGGGGCTGGACGGGGAGCTGTTTTTT	CASKSRGLDGELFF
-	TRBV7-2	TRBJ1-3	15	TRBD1	TGTGCCAGCAGCTTAGGGGGGACAGAGGCGAACACCATATATTTT	CASSLGGTEANTIYF
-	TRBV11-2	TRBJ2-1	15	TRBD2	TGTGCCAGCAGCTTCACTAGCGGGAGCTATGATGAGCAGTTCTTC	CASSFTSGSYDEQFF
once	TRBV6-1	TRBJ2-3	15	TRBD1	TGTGCCAGCAGCCCTTATGACAGGGAGACAGATACGCAGTATTTT	CASSPYDRETDTQYF
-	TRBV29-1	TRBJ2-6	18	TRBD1	TGCAGCGTTGAAGGGGACAGGGGTGGGAGCTCTGGGGCCAACGTCCTGACTTTC	CSVEGDRGGSSGANVLTF
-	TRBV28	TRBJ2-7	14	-	TGTGCCAGCAGCGCCGGGACAATACCTTACGAGCAGTACTTC	CASSAGTIPYEQYF
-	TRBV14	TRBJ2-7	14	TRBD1	TGTGCCAGCAGCCTAACCGGGACAGTCTACGAGCAGTACTTC	CASSLTGTVYEQYF
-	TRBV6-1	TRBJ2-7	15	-	TGTGCCAGCAGTGAAACAGGGTTGGAATCCTACGAGCAGTACTTC	CASSETGLESYEQYF
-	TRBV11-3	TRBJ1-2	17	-	TGTGCCAGCAGCTTAGTGTGGATCGGTCAACGGGGCTATGGCTACACCTTC	CASSLVWIGQRGYGYTF
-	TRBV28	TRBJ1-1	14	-	TGTGCCAGCAGTTTGCCCAGCGGTTATACTGAAGCTTTCTTT	CASSLPSGYTEAFF
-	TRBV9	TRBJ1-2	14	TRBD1	TGTGCCAGCGCGGGGGACAGGGCTAACTATGGCTACACCTTC	CASAGDRANYGYTF
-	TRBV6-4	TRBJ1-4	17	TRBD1	TGTGCCAGCAGTGACTCGACGCGGACAGGCTTGATTGAAAAACTGTTTTTT	CASSDSTRTGLIEKLFF
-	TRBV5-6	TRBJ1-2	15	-	TGTGCCAGCAGCTCCAACCCGGCAGGTTACTATGGCTACACCTTC	CASSSNPAGYYGYTF
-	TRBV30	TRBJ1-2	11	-	TGTGCCTGGAGGGCAGGGTATGGCTACACCTTC	CAWRAGYGYTF
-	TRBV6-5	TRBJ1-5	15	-	TGTGCCAGCAGTTCCTCCGGGACACATCTTCAGCCCCAGCATTTT	CASSSSGTHLQPQHF
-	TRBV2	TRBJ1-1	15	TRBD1	TGTGCCAGCAGTGGGACAGGGAGGTACCACACTGAAGCTTTCTTT	CASSGTGRYHTEAFF
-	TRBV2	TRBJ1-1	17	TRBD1	TGTGCCAGCAACCTCCGCGGACAGGGATTGGGCGGCACTGAAGCTTTCTTT	CASNLRGQGLGGTEAFF
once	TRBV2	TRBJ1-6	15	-	TGTGCCAGCAGTGTGGAGGACTCCTATAATTCACCCCTCCACTTT	CASSVEDSYNSPLHF
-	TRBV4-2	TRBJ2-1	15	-	TGTGCCAGCAGCCCTCCCGGAGAAGGTAACAATGAGCAGTTCTTC	CASSPPGEGNNEQFF
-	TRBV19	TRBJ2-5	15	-	TGTGCCAGTAGTATAAGCGGACCGGACCAAGAGACCCAGTACTTC	CASSISGPDQETQYF
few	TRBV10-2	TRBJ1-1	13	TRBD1	TGCGCCAGCAGGACGGGACAGGACACTGAAGCTTTCTTT	CASRTGQDTEAFF